The sequence of this T cell receptor beta chain was determined in a study of blood T cell repertoires in COVID-19. As for the study in general: Acute-phase and convalescent COVID-19 samples originated in the United States, Italy and Spain. The cDNA or gDNA used as material had been derived from T cells, B-cell-depleted T cells, or PBMCs.

Authors' processing steps: Estimation of nucleated cell counts relied on the amplification of reference gene primers. Using immunoSEQ multiplex PCR, the repertoire was profiled, and TCRdb retains in-frame clones only, with some absent. The V and J calls and clone size are taken from that table; D and trimming were inferred from the DNA. This table holds approximately 220,000 clones, around 89% found once. The V and J ends lost 0 bases and 5 bases respectively, with 12 bases between them. This CDR3 spans 15 amino acids. From germline, CDR1 is SGDLS and CDR2 YYNGEE. The J gene is TRBJ2-1, the V gene TRBV9; weak D call: TRBD1 (6 bases). The sequenced sample was PBMCs or T cells enriched from blood (not recorded which). This TCR derives from a woman in her twenties or thirties who had recovered from COVID-19. CDR3 sequence (DNA): TGTGCCAGCAGCGTAGTACAGGGTGTCCACAATGAGCAGTTCTTC. Protein product: CASSVVQGVHNEQFF.